The clone carrying this T cell receptor beta chain was counted between two and nine times. TCRbeta library preparation incorporated unique molecular identifiers. TCRdb called the PCR reads again in MiXCR, with one record for every CDR3 protein. The repertoire has about 610,000 distinct CDR3 sequences, roughly 10% of them found once; the top ten carry less than 5%. The sample belongs to a study of T-cell reconstitution after alpha-beta-depleted transplantation in children. The CDR3 covers 15 residues. The V segment lost 3 bases and the J segment 3 bases; nucleotides outside the gene matches: 4. The chain carries TRBV12-3 or TRBV12-4 and TRBJ2-5, with TRBD2 matching 10 bases. Sequences were derived from PBMCs from the stem cell graft donor, sampled from the stem cell graft. The source of this sequence is a human donor who donated a stem cell graft to a child with acute myeloid leukemia. In DNA, the CDR3 is TGTGCCAGCAGTTTTCTTACTAGCGGGAAAGAGACCCAGTACTTC. It yields the protein CASSFLTSGKETQYF.